This entry concerns a single TCR beta chain. Its antigen is currently unknown. The V end was cut by 4 bases, the J end by 2 bases, with 6 bases between. Per germline, CDR1 MDHEN and CDR2 SYDVKM. The CDR3 contains 13 residues. Brentuximab vedotin exposure varied among the patients, all of whom had relapsed after autologous stem cell transplantation. This entry is derived from a study of PD-1 blockade in classical Hodgkin lymphoma. Findings and caveats of the study: Those achieving complete response showed baseline diversity like newly diagnosed patients. Patients starting nivolumab less than 1 year after ASCT had lower diversity and were excluded from later analyses.

The protocol was immunoSEQ multiplex PCR, while the TCRdb copy is restricted to in-frame clones and leaves out a portion. Of fewer than 50,000 clones detected, roughly 86% appear once; the ten largest clones hold around 5%. The sample was peripheral blood mononuclear cells (PBMCs), taken before the second cycle of nivolumab. The clonotype originates from a human donor with classical Hodgkin lymphoma. The chain combines TRBV28 with TRBJ1-3; D might be TRBD1 (5 bases). The CDR3 region has the DNA TGTGCCAGCAGTTGGGGGACTGGAAACACCATATATTTT. Translating it yields CASSWGTGNTIYF.